The T cell receptor (beta chain) under discussion was sequenced for a study of sequential checkpoint blockade in melanoma. Study-level information: Randomization was 1:1 between first-line nivolumab→ipilimumab and ipilimumab→nivolumab. DNA from around 90 pretreatment tumor samples underwent TCRβ immunosequencing.

Sample treatment: randomized to nivolumab then ipilimumab (arm A) or the reverse (arm B). Data came from immunoSEQ multiplex PCR; TCRdb stores just in-frame clones and leaves some out. The sample consists of over 5,500 clones, less than 25% of them appearing once. Germline-derived CDR1 and CDR2 are MNHEY and SMNVEV (reference sequence). V was trimmed by 1 base and J by 4 bases, leaving 11 bases between them. The CDR3 is 15 amino acids. The specimen comprised tumor tissue (inferred from file names), sampled from a patient given nivolumab and ipilimumab in sequence. This clonotype originated in a human donor with melanoma. The chain uses TRBV27 and TRBJ1-3; maybe TRBD1 (6 bases). DNA of the CDR3: TGTGCCAGCAGTTTATGGGGGGCGCGGGGAAACACCATATATTTT. Translation: CASSLWGARGNTIYF.